One sample yielded the 29 T cell receptor beta chains listed below, sequenced in a study of CD8+ T cells in alopecia areata. Treatment noted: oral pan-JAK inhibitor, 5-10 mg twice daily. RNA was isolated and reverse transcribed to cDNA, the sequencing template. Repertoires were generated with immunoSEQ multiplex PCR, while TCRdb's copy carries only in-frame clones and drops some. Among over 150,000 clones, roughly three fifths were seen once, and the ten largest hold roughly 13%. The sample consisted of CD8+ T cells sorted from blood, taken at week 24, from a patient treated with tofacitinib. Receptors were obtained from a human donor with alopecia areata.

A few counts support this clone. This chain uses TRBV7-9 with TRBJ1-2; 8 bases are shared with TRBD1. CDR3 length: 13 amino acids. The V gene's germline CDR1 is SEHNR and CDR2 FQNEAQ (reference sequence). V lost 4 bases, J lost 2 bases, and 0 bases stayed unmatched. The CDR3 nucleotides are TGTGCCAGCAGCTGGACAGGGAACTATGGCTACACCTTC. Encoded protein: CASSWTGNYGYTF.

The chain is built from TRBV6-6 and TRBJ2-2; TRBD2 might be the D (6 bases). The CDR3 spans 13 residues. V gave up 6 bases and J gave up 3 bases, with 8 bases separating them. Germline V gives CDR1 MNHNY, CDR2 SVGAGI (reference sequence). CDR3 amino acids: CASREGHTGELFF. The CDR3 DNA reads TGTGCCAGCAGGGAGGGCCACACCGGGGAGCTGTTTTTT.

The V and J genes are TRBV6-5 and TRBJ2-7; TRBD2 might be the D (6 bases). V dropped 6 bases and J dropped 2 bases, with 14 bases sitting between them. Germline-derived CDR1 and CDR2 are MNHEY and SVGAGI. There are 14 residues in the CDR3. The CDR3 reads CASRPTGGAYEQYF. CDR3 coding DNA: TGTGCCAGCAGGCCGACCGGGGGAGCCTACGAGCAGTACTTC.

The chain is built from TRBV27 and TRBJ1-4; tentatively, D is TRBD1 (5 bases). The V and J ends lost 5 bases and 8 bases respectively, with 18 bases between them. CDR1 is MNHEY, CDR2 SMNVEV, per germline (reference sequence). The CDR3 is made up of 15 amino acids. The CDR3 here is CASSRHGGGGEKLFF. Written as DNA, the CDR3 is TGTGCCAGCAGTCGCCATGGGGGGGGAGGAGAAAAACTGTTTTTT.

In its sample, this clone was seen once. For the CDR3, the DNA is TGTGCCTGGAGTGTACTTGGAAATGAAAAACTGTTTTTT. Its translation: CAWSVLGNEKLFF. V is TRBV30 and J is TRBJ1-4; D call uncertain. V was pared by 0 bases and J by 5 bases, with 7 bases between. The V gene's germline CDR1 is GTSNPN and CDR2 SVGIG (reference sequence). CDR3 length: 13 amino acids.

This clone was observed a few times. The chain carries TRBV6-1 and TRBJ2-7; D remains ambiguous. This CDR3 is built from 14 residues. Germline V gene sequence: CDR1 MNHNS, CDR2 SASEGT. The V end was cut by 2 bases, the J end by 5 bases, with 13 bases between. Here the CDR3 DNA reads TGTGCCAGCAGTGAAAGGTTCGGAGTCAACGAGCAGTACTTC. Translation gives CASSERFGVNEQYF.

The CDR3 DNA reads as TGTGCCAGCAGCTTTGGGACAGCCTATGGCTACACCTTC. Amino acids: CASSFGTAYGYTF. The chain couples TRBV5-6 to TRBJ1-2; the match to TRBD1 covers 7 bases. CDR3 length: 13 amino acids. Germline CDR1 SGHDT, CDR2 YYEEEE. Trimming took 2 bases from V and 4 from J; bases not matched to a gene: 2.

V and J are TRBV4-2 and TRBJ2-7, with a tentative D call TRBD2 (5 bases). Trimming left V 3 bases short and J 4 bases short, with 10 bases between. Germline-derived CDR1 and CDR2 are LGHNA and YNFKEQ. The CDR3 consists of 13 residues. CDR3 protein: CASSHEGGYEQYF. CDR3 nucleotide sequence: TGTGCCAGCAGCCACGAAGGCGGGTACGAGCAGTACTTC.

The V call is TRBV27, the J call TRBJ1-2, with D possibly matching TRBD1 (6 bases). V was pared by 3 bases and J by 2 bases, with 7 bases between. Germline loops: CDR1 MNHEY, CDR2 SMNVEV (reference sequence). The length of the CDR3 is 13 residues. The CDR3 region is CASSFGQNYGYTF. As DNA, the CDR3 is TGTGCCAGCAGTTTTGGACAGAACTATGGCTACACCTTC.

The chain couples TRBV6-5 to TRBJ1-1; D perhaps matches TRBD1 (5 bases). This CDR3 is 13 amino acids long. CDR1 MNHEY and CDR2 SVGAGI come from the germline V gene. Trimming shortened V by 2 bases and J by 5 bases, and 9 bases separated the two germline ends. Here the CDR3 reads CASSYGGGTEAFF. Here the CDR3 DNA reads TGTGCCAGCAGTTACGGCGGGGGGACTGAAGCTTTCTTT.

This CDR3 reads CASSSQENQPQHF. The CDR3 DNA follows: TGTGCCAGCAGCTCACAGGAAAATCAGCCCCAGCATTTT. The V gene is TRBV6-6, the J gene TRBJ1-5, with D possibly TRBD1 on 5 matching bases. This CDR3 is built from 13 residues. V shed 6 bases and J shed 4 bases, with 10 bases lying between them. Germline loops: CDR1 MNHNY, CDR2 SVGAGI (reference sequence).

The chain combines TRBV5-1 with TRBJ2-5; 7 bases are shared with TRBD2. The V and J ends lost 5 bases and 1 base, in that order; junction bases with no gene match: 8. The length of the CDR3 is 15 residues. CDR1 is SGHRS and CDR2 is YFSETQ in the germline V gene. This chain's CDR3 is CASRALRGSQETQYF. In DNA, the CDR3 is TGCGCCAGCAGGGCATTGCGGGGGAGCCAAGAGACCCAGTACTTC.

This chain joins TRBV5-6 and TRBJ2-7; D might be TRBD2 (5 bases). CDR1 and CDR2 from the germline V gene are SGHDT and YYEEEE. The CDR3 has 16 amino acids. V lost 3 bases and J lost 3, with 19 bases in between. The CDR3 region is CASSSLGADGIYEQYF. The CDR3 DNA reads as TGTGCCAGCAGCTCCCTGGGAGCCGATGGGATCTACGAGCAGTACTTC.

This clone appeared a single time. The gene calls are TRBV7-9 and TRBJ2-3; a weak D match, TRBD1 (6 bases). The CDR3 runs 15 residues. V was clipped by 3 bases and J by 0 bases, with 10 bases between them. The germline CDR1 and CDR2 sequences are SEHNR and FQNEAQ (reference sequence). CDR3 sequence reads: CASSFFQGSTDTQYF. The CDR3 DNA reads as TGTGCCAGCAGCTTCTTCCAGGGGAGCACAGATACGCAGTATTTT.

The rearrangement joins TRBV30 to TRBJ2-1; tentative D call: TRBD1 (5 bases). The germline gives CDR1 GTSNPN, CDR2 SVGIG (reference sequence). The V end was cut by 7 bases, the J end by 6 bases, with 16 bases between. This CDR3 comprises 13 residues. In DNA, the CDR3 is TGTGCCTCCACTACAGGTCCTGCCAATGAGCAGTTCTTC. Translating gives CASTTGPANEQFF.

The genes are TRBV7-9 and TRBJ2-1; D might be TRBD2 (5 bases). There are 17 residues in the CDR3. The V end was cut by 8 bases, the J end by 5 bases, with 25 bases between. The germline V gene encodes CDR1 SEHNR and CDR2 FQNEAQ (reference sequence). The CDR3 region is CASRSSRPGKEDNEQFF. The CDR3 region has the DNA TGTGCCAGCCGTTCAAGCCGACCGGGGAAAGAGGACAATGAGCAGTTCTTC.

The V gene is TRBV4-1, the J gene TRBJ1-1; no definite D call. The CDR3 spans 11 residues. CDR1 and CDR2 from the germline V gene are MGHRA and YSYEKL. Trimming took 5 bases from V and 7 from J, leaving 8 bases between them. The CDR3 reads CASSGRHEAFF. Here the CDR3 DNA reads TGCGCCAGCAGCGGGAGACATGAAGCTTTCTTT.

The chain links TRBV6-5 to TRBJ2-5, with 12 bases identical to TRBD2. Germline V gives CDR1 MNHEY, CDR2 SVGAGI. The V gene end was trimmed by 4 bases and the J gene end by 5 bases; junction bases not matched to a gene: 8. The CDR3 has 16 residues. The CDR3 is CASSSLTSGGWETQYF. The CDR3, as DNA: TGTGCCAGCAGTTCCCTGACTAGCGGGGGTTGGGAGACCCAGTACTTC.

V is TRBV11-2 and J is TRBJ1-1; D is ambiguous. Germline CDR1 is SGHAT and CDR2 is FQNNGV. The CDR3 runs to 12 residues. With 7 bases removed from V and 6 bases from J, the gap between germline ends came to 12 bases. The chain's CDR3 is CASTPLAPEAFF. CDR3 sequence (DNA): TGTGCCAGCACCCCCCTAGCGCCTGAAGCTTTCTTT.

This clone was seen more than once but under ten times. The chain uses TRBV7-9 and TRBJ2-1; 9 bases map to TRBD1. This CDR3 contains 13 residues. Per germline, CDR1 SEHNR and CDR2 FQNEAQ (reference sequence). Germline trimming cut 5 bases from V and 12 bases from J; bases unmatched to any gene: 8. In DNA form, the CDR3 reads TGTGCCAGCAGCCAAGACAGGGGGAGAGTGCAGTTCTTC. Translating gives CASSQDRGRVQFF.

The chain is built from TRBV20-1 and TRBJ2-7; no reliable D call. The germline gives CDR1 DFQATT, CDR2 SNEGSKA (reference sequence). CDR3 size: 11 residues. Between the trimmed V and J ends, which lost 6 bases and 3 bases, there was a span of 9 bases. Written as DNA, the CDR3 is TGCAGTGCGGAAGAGCTCTACGAGCAGTACTTC. It is translated as CSAEELYEQYF.

This sequence joins TRBV7-2 and TRBJ1-6; 11 bases are shared with TRBD1. The V and J ends lost 5 bases and 6 bases, in that order; junction bases with no gene match: 9. The CDR3 is 17 amino acids. Germline V gene sequence: CDR1 SGHTA, CDR2 FQGNSA. The CDR3 bases are TGTGCCAGCAGCACTGGGGACAGGGGGGTCATTAATTCACCCCTCCACTTT. It encodes CASSTGDRGVINSPLHF.

This clone was picked up a small number of times. The gene calls are TRBV27 and TRBJ1-4; D remains unclear. From germline, CDR1 is MNHEY and CDR2 SMNVEV (reference sequence). Between the trimmed V and J ends, which lost 5 bases and 0 bases, there was a span of 13 bases. The CDR3 is 16 amino acids. CDR3 protein: CASSPRLGTTNEKLFF. The DNA of the CDR3 is TGTGCCAGCAGTCCCCGCCTCGGCACAACTAATGAAAAACTGTTTTTT.

This sequence joins TRBV30 and TRBJ2-2, with D possibly matching TRBD2 (5 bases). V was pared by 8 bases and J by 0 bases, with 13 bases between. The V gene's germline CDR1 is GTSNPN and CDR2 SVGIG (reference sequence). The CDR3 consists of 14 residues. The CDR3 loop is CALEDGANTGELFF. CDR3 coding DNA: TGTGCCCTGGAGGACGGTGCGAACACCGGGGAGCTGTTTTTT. The variable domain in full, with the rest retrieved from reference TRBV30 and TRBJ2-2, is SQTIHQWPATLVQPVGSPLSLECTVEGTSNPNLYWYRQAAGRGLQLLFYSVGIGQISSEVPQNLSASRPQDRQFILSSKKLLLSDSGFYLCALEDGANTGELFFGEGSRLTVL.

This clone appeared a single time. The rearrangement links TRBV6-5 to TRBJ2-5; D not certain. Germline values: CDR1 MNHEY, CDR2 SVGAGI. V was trimmed by 7 bases and J by 4 bases, leaving 10 bases between them. This CDR3 contains 12 residues. The CDR3 loop is CASKAGGETQYF. The CDR3 DNA follows: TGTGCCAGCAAGGCAGGCGGAGAGACCCAGTACTTC.

A single count supports this clone. This chain links TRBV5-1 with TRBJ2-2; D is unresolved. Trimming cost V 5 bases and J 6 bases, with 8 bases left between them. This CDR3 comprises 12 residues. Germline lookup yields CDR1 SGHRS and CDR2 YFSETQ. The CDR3 nucleotides are TGCGCCAGCAGTCCTCCGGCCGGGGAGCTGTTTTTT. This encodes CASSPPAGELFF.

The genes are TRBV4-2 and TRBJ1-5; D gene uncertain. This CDR3 has 16 residues. Germline V CDR1 and CDR2: LGHNA, YNFKEQ. The ends were cut back, 4 bases at V and 2 bases at J, with 15 bases in the middle. CDR3 DNA: TGTGCCAGCAGCCCCTCGGTTGGGGATGGCAATCAGCCCCAGCATTTT. Translating gives CASSPSVGDGNQPQHF.

This clone showed up just a few times. The rearrangement joins TRBV2 to TRBJ2-7; no reliable D call. The germline CDR1 and CDR2 sequences are SNHLY and FYNNEI. The CDR3 consists of 13 residues. The V and J ends lost 4 bases and 0 bases respectively, with 7 bases between them. This CDR3 reads CASSGQPSYEQYF. The CDR3 DNA follows: TGTGCCAGCAGTGGCCAGCCCTCCTACGAGCAGTACTTC.

This clone was found a few times. The V gene is TRBV13, the J gene TRBJ1-2, with 8 bases that match TRBD1. CDR1 and CDR2 (germline): PRHDT, FYEKMQ (reference sequence). CDR3 size: 15 residues. With 1 base clipped from V and 4 bases from J, the junction kept 5 bases outside the gene matches. CDR3 amino acids: CASSLEQGESYGYTF. The CDR3 coding sequence is TGTGCCAGCAGCTTAGAACAGGGGGAAAGCTATGGCTACACCTTC.